This T cell receptor beta chain emerged from a study of Ad26.COV2.S vaccination and SARS-CoV-2 variants. The wider study: Ad26.COV2.S was injected intramuscularly once or twice, 56 days apart. Study observations and caveats: Breadth and depth estimates from TCRs may understate total T cell responses.

This sample's treatment: roughly 20 received Ad26.COV2.S at low or high dose, single or two shots; 5 received placebo; per-sample allocation not given. Sampling took place 63 days after the first vaccine or placebo injection. Turning to this clone: Its antigen is unknown.

Germline CDR1 is SGHAT and CDR2 is FQNNGV. Germline trimming cut 5 bases from V and 3 bases from J; bases unmatched to any gene: 7. The CDR3 runs to 14 residues. Profiling relied on immunoSEQ multiplex PCR, and the TCRdb table lists in-frame clones only, not all of them. In the table there are around 370,000 clones, more than 75% of which are singletons. The specimen comprised peripheral blood, sampled in a trial of Ad26.COV2.S vaccine versus placebo. The rearrangement uses TRBV11-2 and TRBJ2-7, with 7 positions matching TRBD1. The clonotype comes from a person aged 18-65 years who received the Ad26.COV2.S COVID-19 vaccine or a placebo. The CDR3 sequence is CASSPLRDSYEQYF. CDR3 sequence (DNA): TGTGCCAGCAGCCCGCTCCGGGACAGCTACGAGCAGTACTTC. Together with reference TRBV11-2 and TRBJ2-7, the CDR3 gives the full variable domain: EAGVAQSPRYKIIEKRQSVAFWCNPISGHATLYWYQQILGQGPKLLIQFQNNGVVDDSQLPKDRFSAERLKGVDSTLKIQPAKLEDSAVYLCASSPLRDSYEQYFGPGTRLTVT.